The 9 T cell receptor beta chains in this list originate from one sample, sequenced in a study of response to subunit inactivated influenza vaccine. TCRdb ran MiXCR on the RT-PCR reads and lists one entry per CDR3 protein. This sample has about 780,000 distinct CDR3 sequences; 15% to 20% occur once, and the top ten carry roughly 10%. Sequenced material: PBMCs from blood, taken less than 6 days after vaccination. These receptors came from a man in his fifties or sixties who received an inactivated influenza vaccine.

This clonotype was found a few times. CDR3: CASSPRQEPSYEQYF. The CDR3 region has the DNA TGCGCCAGCAGCCCTCGACAGGAGCCATCCTACGAGCAGTACTTC. The rearrangement links TRBV5-1 to TRBJ2-7; the D gene is possibly TRBD1 (6 bases). V was pared by 4 bases and J by 1 base, with 15 bases between. Per the germline V gene, CDR1 is SGHRS and CDR2 is YFSETQ. The length of the CDR3 is 15 residues.

CDR3 in amino acids: CASSLPGQGVPYEQYF. Here the CDR3 DNA reads TGTGCCAGCAGCTTGCCGGGACAGGGGGTCCCCTACGAGCAGTACTTC. The chain couples TRBV5-6 to TRBJ2-7, with 11 nucleotides matching TRBD1. The V and J ends lost 1 base and 2 bases, in that order; junction bases with no gene match: 5. Germline CDR1 SGHDT, CDR2 YYEEEE. The CDR3 length is 16 residues.

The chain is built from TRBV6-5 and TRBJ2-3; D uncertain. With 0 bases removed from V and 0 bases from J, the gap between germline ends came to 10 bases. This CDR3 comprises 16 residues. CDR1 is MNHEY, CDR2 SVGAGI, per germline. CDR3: CASSYSALPSTDTQYF. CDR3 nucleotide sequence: TGTGCCAGCAGTTACTCGGCACTACCGAGCACAGATACGCAGTATTTT.

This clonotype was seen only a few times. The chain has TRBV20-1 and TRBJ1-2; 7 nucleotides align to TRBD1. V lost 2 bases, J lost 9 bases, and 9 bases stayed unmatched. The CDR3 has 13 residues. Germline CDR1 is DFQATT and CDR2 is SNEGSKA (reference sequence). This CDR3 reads CSARNWDSVRYTF. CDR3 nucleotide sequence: TGCAGTGCTAGAAACTGGGACAGTGTCCGCTACACCTTC.

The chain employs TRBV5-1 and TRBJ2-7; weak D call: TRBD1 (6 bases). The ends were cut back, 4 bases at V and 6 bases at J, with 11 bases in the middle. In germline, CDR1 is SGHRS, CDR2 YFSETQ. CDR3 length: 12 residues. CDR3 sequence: CASSNDRSEQYF. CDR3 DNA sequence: TGCGCCAGCAGCAACGACAGGAGCGAGCAGTACTTC.

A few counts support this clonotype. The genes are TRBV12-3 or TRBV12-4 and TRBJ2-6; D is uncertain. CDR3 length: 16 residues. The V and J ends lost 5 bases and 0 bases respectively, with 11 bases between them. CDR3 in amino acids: CASSGLVRSGANVLTF. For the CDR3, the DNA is TGTGCCAGCAGTGGGCTAGTACGCTCTGGGGCCAACGTCCTGACTTTC.

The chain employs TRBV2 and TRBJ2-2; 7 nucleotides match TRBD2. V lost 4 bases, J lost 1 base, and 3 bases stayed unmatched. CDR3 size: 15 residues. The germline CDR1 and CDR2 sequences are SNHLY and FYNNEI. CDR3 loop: CASSGVAGNTGELFF. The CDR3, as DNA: TGTGCCAGCAGTGGTGTAGCGGGGAACACCGGGGAGCTGTTTTTT.

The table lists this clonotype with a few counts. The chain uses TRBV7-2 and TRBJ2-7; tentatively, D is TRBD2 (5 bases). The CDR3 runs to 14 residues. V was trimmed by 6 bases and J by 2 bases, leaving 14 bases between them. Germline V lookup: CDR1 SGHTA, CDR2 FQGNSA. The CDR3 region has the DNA TGTGCCAGCAGTTCCGGAGGATCCACCTACGAGCAGTACTTC. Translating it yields CASSSGGSTYEQYF.

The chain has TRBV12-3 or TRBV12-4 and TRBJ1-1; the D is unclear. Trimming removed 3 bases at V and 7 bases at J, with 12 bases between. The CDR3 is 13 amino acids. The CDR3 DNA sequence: TGTGCCAGCAGTTTCAGTCCCCCGTTTGAAGCTTTCTTT. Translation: CASSFSPPFEAFF.